What follows are 8 T cell receptor beta chains derived from one specimen sequenced in a study of T cell responses to AZD1222 COVID-19 vaccine. Using immunoSEQ multiplex PCR, the repertoire was profiled, and TCRdb retains in-frame clones only, with some absent. The top ten hold 4.5% to 6% of the sample, which has roughly 120,000 clones, around 89% seen once. The sample consisted of peripheral blood, taken on day 0 of AZD1222 vaccination. The receptor set was obtained from an adult in good health.

This clone was detected only a few times. The chain joins TRBV9 to TRBJ2-2; D gene uncertain. Between the trimmed V and J ends, which lost 3 bases and 6 bases, there was a span of 9 bases. The CDR3 has 13 amino acids. Germline CDR1 and CDR2: SGDLS and YYNGEE. CDR3 sequence reads: CASSAKGSGELFF. In nucleotides, the CDR3 is TGTGCCAGCAGCGCAAAGGGTTCCGGGGAGCTGTTTTTT.

The J gene is TRBJ2-3, the V gene TRBV2; 14 bases match TRBD2. CDR3 size: 16 residues. V was clipped by 6 bases and J by 8 bases; unmatched bases: 10. Germline CDR1 is SNHLY and CDR2 is FYNNEI. CDR3 sequence: CASRVTSGGAEATQYF. CDR3 bases: TGTGCCAGCAGGGTGACTAGCGGGGGGGCCGAGGCTACGCAGTATTTT.

This sequence joins TRBV7-2 and TRBJ1-5; D ambiguous. The CDR3 spans 15 residues. CDR1 and CDR2 from the germline V gene are SGHTA and FQGNSA. The V end was cut by 4 bases, the J end by 4 bases, with 14 bases between. Written as DNA, the CDR3 is TGTGCCAGCAGCTCGACGGTCGCAGGAAATCAGCCCCAGCATTTT. Translation: CASSSTVAGNQPQHF.

This chain uses TRBV7-2 with TRBJ1-4; D might be TRBD1 (5 bases). This CDR3 has 15 amino acids. Trimming removed 5 bases at V and 8 bases at J, with 18 bases between. Per germline, CDR1 SGHTA and CDR2 FQGNSA. CDR3 sequence: CASSLSQTGGEKLFF. Written as DNA, the CDR3 is TGTGCCAGCAGCCTAAGTCAGACCGGGGGGGAAAAACTGTTTTTT.

This clone was counted a few times. The chain has TRBV7-9 and TRBJ1-4; D might be TRBD1 (5 bases). The CDR3 covers 15 residues. Trimming removed 1 base at V and 7 bases at J, with 13 bases between. The V gene's germline CDR1 is SEHNR and CDR2 FQNEAQ (reference sequence). CDR3 in amino acids: CASSLEGSVVEKLFF. In nucleotides, the CDR3 is TGTGCCAGCAGCTTAGAGGGGTCCGTGGTTGAAAAACTGTTTTTT.

This chain connects TRBV7-2 to TRBJ2-5; D gene ambiguous. Germline V gene data show CDR1 as SGHTA and CDR2 as FQGNSA. With 5 bases removed from V and 2 bases from J, the gap between germline ends came to 9 bases. The CDR3 contains 13 residues. The CDR3 is CASSLGPQETQYF. The CDR3 DNA reads TGTGCCAGCAGCCTCGGACCACAAGAGACCCAGTACTTC.

This clone turned up a few times. This chain connects TRBV28 to TRBJ1-2; 9 bases map to TRBD1. Germline loops: CDR1 MDHEN, CDR2 SYDVKM. CDR3 length equals 13 residues. V trimming: 6 bases; J trimming: 6 bases; junction bases outside the gene matches: 5. The DNA of the CDR3 is TGTGCCAGCAGGGAAGGGACAGGGAATGGCTACACCTTC. It codes for CASREGTGNGYTF.

This chain uses TRBV9 with TRBJ2-1; the D is unclear. V was clipped by 0 bases and J by 8 bases, with 6 bases between them. Germline lookup yields CDR1 SGDLS and CDR2 YYNGEE. The CDR3 extends over 12 amino acids. The CDR3 nucleotides are TGTGCCAGCAGCGTAGTAGGCGATGAGCAGTTCTTC. Encoded protein: CASSVVGDEQFF. The full variable domain, rest sourced from reference TRBV9 and TRBJ2-1, is DSGVTQTPKHLITATGQRVTLRCSPRSGDLSVYWYQQSLDQGLQFLIQYYNGEERAKGNILERFSAQQFPDLHSELNLSSLELGDSALYFCASSVVGDEQFFGPGTRLTVL.